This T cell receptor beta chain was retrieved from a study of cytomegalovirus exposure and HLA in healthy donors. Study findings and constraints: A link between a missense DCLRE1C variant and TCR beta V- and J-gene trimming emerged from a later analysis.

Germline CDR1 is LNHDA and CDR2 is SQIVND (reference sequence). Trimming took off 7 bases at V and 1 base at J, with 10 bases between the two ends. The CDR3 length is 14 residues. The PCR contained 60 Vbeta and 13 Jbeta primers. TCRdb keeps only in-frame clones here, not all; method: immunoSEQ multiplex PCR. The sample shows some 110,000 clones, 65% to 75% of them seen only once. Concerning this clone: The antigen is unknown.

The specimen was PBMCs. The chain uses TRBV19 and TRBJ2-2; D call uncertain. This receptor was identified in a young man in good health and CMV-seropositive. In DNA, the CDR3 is TGTGCCAGTACGTTTAGAGGGAACACCGGGGAGCTGTTTTTT. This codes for CASTFRGNTGELFF.